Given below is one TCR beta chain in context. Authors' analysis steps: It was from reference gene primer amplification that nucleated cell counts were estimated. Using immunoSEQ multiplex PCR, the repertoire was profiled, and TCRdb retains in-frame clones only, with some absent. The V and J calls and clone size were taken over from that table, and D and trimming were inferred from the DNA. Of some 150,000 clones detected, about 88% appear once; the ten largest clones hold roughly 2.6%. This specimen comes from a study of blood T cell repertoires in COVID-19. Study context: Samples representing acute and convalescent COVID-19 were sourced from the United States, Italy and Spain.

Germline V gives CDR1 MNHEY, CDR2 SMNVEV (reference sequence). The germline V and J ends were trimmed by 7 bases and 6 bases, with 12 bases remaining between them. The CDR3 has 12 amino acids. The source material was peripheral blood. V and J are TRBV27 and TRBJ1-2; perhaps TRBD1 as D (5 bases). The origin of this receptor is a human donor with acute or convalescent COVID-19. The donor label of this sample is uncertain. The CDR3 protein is CASTKGVHGYTF. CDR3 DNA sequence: TGTGCCAGCACTAAAGGGGTGCATGGCTACACCTTC.